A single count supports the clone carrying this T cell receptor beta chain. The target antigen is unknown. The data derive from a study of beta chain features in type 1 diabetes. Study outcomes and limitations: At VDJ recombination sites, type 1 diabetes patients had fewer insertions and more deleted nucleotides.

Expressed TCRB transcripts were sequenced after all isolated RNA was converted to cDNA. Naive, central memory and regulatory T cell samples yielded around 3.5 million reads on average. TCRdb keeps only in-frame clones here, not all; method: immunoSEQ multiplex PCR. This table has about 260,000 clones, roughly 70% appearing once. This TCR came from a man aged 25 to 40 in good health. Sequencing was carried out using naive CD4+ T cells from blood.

CDR3 in amino acids: CASSVSGTESMNTEAFF. The CDR3 nucleotides read TGTGCCAGCAGCGTAAGTGGTACAGAAAGTATGAACACTGAAGCTTTCTTT. The J gene is TRBJ1-1, the V gene TRBV9, with D hard to call. V was pared by 1 base and J by 0 bases, with 16 bases between. CDR1 is SGDLS, CDR2 YYNGEE, per germline. There are 17 residues in the CDR3.